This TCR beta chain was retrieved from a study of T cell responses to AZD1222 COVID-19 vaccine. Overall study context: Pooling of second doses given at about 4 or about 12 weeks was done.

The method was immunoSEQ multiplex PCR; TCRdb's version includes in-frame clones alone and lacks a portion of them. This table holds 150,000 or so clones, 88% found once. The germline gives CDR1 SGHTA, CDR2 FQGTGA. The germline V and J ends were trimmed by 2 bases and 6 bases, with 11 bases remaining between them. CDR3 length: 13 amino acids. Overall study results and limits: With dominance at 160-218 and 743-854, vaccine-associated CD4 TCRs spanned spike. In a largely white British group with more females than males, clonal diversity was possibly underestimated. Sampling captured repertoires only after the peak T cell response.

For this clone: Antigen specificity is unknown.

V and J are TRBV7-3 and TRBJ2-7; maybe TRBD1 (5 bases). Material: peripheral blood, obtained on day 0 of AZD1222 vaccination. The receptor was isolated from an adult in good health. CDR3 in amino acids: CASSLLTGGEQYF. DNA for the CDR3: TGTGCCAGCAGCTTACTTACAGGCGGCGAGCAGTACTTC.